This T cell receptor (beta chain) is drawn from a study of T-cell reconstitution after alpha-beta-depleted transplantation in children. Whole-study findings and limits: Newly generated T cells supplied most T-cell counts and diversity one year post-transplant.

Unique molecular identifiers featured in how the TCRbeta library was prepared. TCRdb recomputed calls from the PCR reads with MiXCR, one row per CDR3 protein. The sample holds almost 500,000 distinct CDR3 sequences, more than 9% seen once. This clonotype was recorded many times. The target antigen is unknown. V lost 6 bases, J lost 8 bases, and 10 bases stayed unmatched. Germline CDR1 is DFQATT and CDR2 is SNEGSKA (reference sequence). The CDR3 runs to 14 residues. The rearrangement uses TRBV20-1 and TRBJ1-4; 9 positions match TRBD1. The input for sequencing was PBMCs, taken before TCRalphabeta/CD19-depleted stem cell transplant. The clonotype was recovered from a child aged 2 to 15 with inherited bone marrow failure, due to receive a stem cell transplant. The CDR3 protein is CSANTGTGREKLFF. The CDR3 coding sequence is TGCAGTGCGAATACCGGGACAGGGCGGGAAAAACTGTTTTTT.